These T cell receptor beta chains were read from a single sample in a study. Via MiXCR, TCRdb re-called the 5' RACE reads, giving one row per CDR3 protein. The table includes some 9,200 distinct CDR3 sequences, approximately 50% detected once. The specimen sequenced was Tregs sorted from a lymph node. Receptors originate from a female donor with breast cancer. Each CDR3 is given with its conserved first and last residue. A D gene is named only where the DNA matches it firmly. For some rows the clone size is stated as once, few or many, or as a class when expanded; others skip it.

V	J	D	size	DNA	CDR3
TRBV6-5	TRBJ2-4	.	.	TGTGCCAGCAGTTCCGACGGGACCGCCCTAGCCAAAAACATTCAGTACTTC	CASSSDGTALAKNIQYF
TRBV6-5	TRBJ1-1	TRBD1	few	TGTGCCAGCAGTTACCTTGACAGGGGGAGGACTGAAGCTTTCTTT	CASSYLDRGRTEAFF
TRBV20-1	TRBJ2-1	.	.	TGCAGACCTAATAAATGGGGCAGTGAGCAGTTCTTC	CRPNKWGSEQFF
TRBV20-1	TRBJ1-5	.	.	TGCAGTGCTAGCAGGCCAGCGCTATACAATCAGCCCCAGCATTTT	CSASRPALYNQPQHF
TRBV2	TRBJ2-5	.	.	TGTGCCAGCAGTGGGGCGGGCCTCAGGGAGACCCAGTACTTC	CASSGAGLRETQYF
TRBV9	TRBJ2-3	TRBD2	.	TGTGCCAGCAGCGTAGGGGCAGGGAGCGGGGTGGATACGCAGTATTTT	CASSVGAGSGVDTQYF
TRBV4-1	TRBJ2-7	.	few	TGCGCCAGCAGCCAAGAAGCCAGCTACGAGCAGTACTTC	CASSQEASYEQYF
TRBV4-3	TRBJ2-1	.	.	TGCGCCAGCAGCCAAGGCGGGGGAACAGGGAATGAGCAGTTCTTC	CASSQGGGTGNEQFF
TRBV6-5	TRBJ2-7	.	.	TGTGCCAGCAGTAACCTAGGGAGGGGGCGCGTCTACGAGCAGTACTTC	CASSNLGRGRVYEQYF
TRBV9	TRBJ1-2	.	few	TGTGCCAGCAGCCCGGGGGTACAGTATGGCTACACCTTC	CASSPGVQYGYTF
TRBV20-1	TRBJ2-3	.	.	TGCAGCGCCAGGGCTTTTAGCACAGATACGCAGTATTTT	CSARAFSTDTQYF
TRBV6-5	TRBJ1-4	TRBD1	.	TGTGCCAGCTCTCCGGGACAGGGGGCGCAAAAACTGTTTTTT	CASSPGQGAQKLFF
TRBV9	TRBJ1-6	TRBD1	.	TGTGCCAGCAGCGCCCGGGACAGTAATTCACCCCTCCACTTT	CASSARDSNSPLHF
TRBV7-6	TRBJ2-1	TRBD2	.	TGTGCCAGCAGCTTATCTAAGCGGGAGACCTACAATGAGCAGTTCTTC	CASSLSKRETYNEQFF
TRBV4-2	TRBJ2-3	TRBD2	.	TGTGCCAGCAGCCAAGATCCTAGCGGGACAGATACGCAGTATTTT	CASSQDPSGTDTQYF
TRBV4-3	TRBJ2-2	.	few	TGCGCCAGCAGCCAAGAAGGAGATACCGGGGAGCTGTTTTTT	CASSQEGDTGELFF
TRBV5-6	TRBJ2-3	TRBD2	few	TGTGCCAGCAGCGATCAAGCGGGGGACACAGATACGCAGTATTTT	CASSDQAGDTDTQYF
TRBV10-3	TRBJ2-2	TRBD2	.	TGTGCCATCAGTGAAACTAGCGGGAGTACCGGGGAGCTGTTTTTT	CAISETSGSTGELFF
TRBV11-2	TRBJ2-3	TRBD1	.	TGTGCCAGCAGCTCGACAGGGGCGAGCACAGATACGCAGTATTTT	CASSSTGASTDTQYF
TRBV4-2	TRBJ1-1	.	few	TGTGCCAGCAGTCAGAACACTGAAGCTTTCTTT	CASSQNTEAFF
TRBV25-1	TRBJ2-3	TRBD2	few	TGTGCCAGCAGTACCACTAGCGCCCTAGATACGCAGTATTTT	CASSTTSALDTQYF
TRBV15	TRBJ2-5	TRBD2	.	TGTGCCACCAGCAGAGGACTAGCGGGGATAAAAGAGACCCAGTACTTC	CATSRGLAGIKETQYF
TRBV7-2	TRBJ2-3	TRBD1	few	TGTGCCAGCAGCTTAGTAGGCACCGGGACAGGTTTCACAGATACGCAGTATTTT	CASSLVGTGTGFTDTQYF
TRBV20-1	TRBJ2-3	.	.	TGCAGTGCTCCACCGCCTAGCTCCCTCACAGATACGCAGTATTTT	CSAPPPSSLTDTQYF
TRBV6-5	TRBJ2-7	.	.	TGTGCCAGCAGTTCCCCCTGGGGCGAGCAGTACTTC	CASSSPWGEQYF
TRBV20-1	TRBJ2-4	.	few	TGCAGTGCGTCCCCCGGGGATCTCACCAAAAACATTCAGTACTTC	CSASPGDLTKNIQYF
TRBV5-1	TRBJ2-2	.	.	TGCGCCAGCAGCTTGGTGGCAGAACCTACCGGGGAGCTGTTTTTT	CASSLVAEPTGELFF
TRBV4-3	TRBJ1-1	.	.	TGCGCCAGCAGCCAAGATAAGGGGACCGAAGTTTACACTGAAGCTTTCTTT	CASSQDKGTEVYTEAFF
TRBV7-3	TRBJ2-5	TRBD1	.	TGTGCCAGCAGCTTGGACAGGCAAGAGACCCAGTACTTC	CASSLDRQETQYF
TRBV5-1	TRBJ1-2	.	few	TGCGCCAGCAGCCTCACCCTGGGGTATGGCTACACCTTC	CASSLTLGYGYTF
TRBV10-3	TRBJ2-3	.	.	TGTGCCATCAGTGAGGTGGCTAGCGGCACAGATACGCAGTATTTT	CAISEVASGTDTQYF
TRBV5-5	TRBJ1-1	.	.	TGTGCCAGCAGCTTGTTAAAGAACACTGAAGCTTTCTTT	CASSLLKNTEAFF
TRBV20-1	TRBJ2-7	.	.	TGCAGTGCCAATTTGCCTTACAGGGAACCCTACGAGCAGTACTTC	CSANLPYREPYEQYF
TRBV6-6	TRBJ2-1	.	.	TGTGCCAGCAGTTATCTGGCACGGGAGAATGAGCAGTTCTTC	CASSYLARENEQFF
TRBV29-1	TRBJ1-1	.	few	TGCAGCGTTTCGGGAAATTACCGTTTGGGGCTCGCTGAAGCTTTCTTT	CSVSGNYRLGLAEAFF
TRBV20-1	TRBJ2-7	.	medium-sized	TGCAGTGCTAGAGCTAGAAACTACGAGCAGTACTTC	CSARARNYEQYF
TRBV20-1	TRBJ2-3	TRBD2	.	TGCAGGGGCGTGGCTAGCGGGCAAACCGCTAGCACAGATACGCAGTATTTT	CRGVASGQTASTDTQYF
TRBV6-5	TRBJ1-1	.	few	TGTGCCAGCAGTCAACCGGCGACCACTGAAGCTTTCTTT	CASSQPATTEAFF
TRBV12-3/TRBV12-4	TRBJ2-1	TRBD2	.	TGTGCCAGCAGTTTAATTAGCGGGGGGTCCTCCTACAATGAGCAGTTCTTC	CASSLISGGSSYNEQFF
TRBV7-2	TRBJ2-3	.	once	TGTGCCAGCAGCGACCGGACCTCATCCACAGATACGCAGTATTTT	CASSDRTSSTDTQYF
TRBV12-3/TRBV12-4	TRBJ1-1	.	.	TGTGCCAGCAGTTTAGGTCAGGGGCTCATGAACACTGAAGCTTTCTTT	CASSLGQGLMNTEAFF